This T cell receptor beta chain comes out of a study of blood T cell repertoires in COVID-19. Participant age was about 18 to 95 years, and participants resided in roughly 25 US areas. Grouping used clinical history reported by participants in a survey and questionnaire. This CDR3 region has 14 residues. The V end lost 5 bases, the J end lost 2 bases, and 12 bases lay between the germline ends. Germline-derived CDR1 and CDR2 are LNHDA and SQIVND (reference sequence). The repertoire was sequenced with immunoSEQ multiplex PCR; TCRdb's copy has only in-frame clones and lacks some. The table shows 400,000 or so clones, with around 87% occurring only once.

Sequencing input: PBMCs or T cells enriched from blood (not recorded which). This chain links TRBV19 with TRBJ1-1, with D perhaps matching TRBD1 (5 bases). This receptor was identified in a man aged 25 to 40 who had recovered from COVID-19. As DNA, the CDR3 is TGTGCCAGTAGTGTCGGGGGGGGAAACACTGAAGCTTTCTTT. Protein sequence: CASSVGGGNTEAFF.